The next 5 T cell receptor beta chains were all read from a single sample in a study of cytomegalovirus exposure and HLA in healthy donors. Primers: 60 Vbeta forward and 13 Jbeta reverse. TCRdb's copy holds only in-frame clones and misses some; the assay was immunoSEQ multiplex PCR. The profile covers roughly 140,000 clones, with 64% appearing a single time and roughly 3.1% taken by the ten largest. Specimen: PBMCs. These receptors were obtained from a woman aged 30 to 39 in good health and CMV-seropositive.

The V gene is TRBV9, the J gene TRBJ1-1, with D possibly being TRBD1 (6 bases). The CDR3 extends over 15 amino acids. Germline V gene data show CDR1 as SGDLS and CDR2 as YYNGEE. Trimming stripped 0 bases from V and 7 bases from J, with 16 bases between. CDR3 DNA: TGTGCCAGCAGCGTAGCCCCCTACAGGGAGGGTGAAGCTTTCTTT. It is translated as CASSVAPYREGEAFF.

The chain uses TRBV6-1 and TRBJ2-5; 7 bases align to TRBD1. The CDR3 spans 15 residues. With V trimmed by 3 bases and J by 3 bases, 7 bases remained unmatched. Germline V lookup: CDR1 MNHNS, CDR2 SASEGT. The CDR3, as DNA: TGTGCCAGCAGTGAGAGCCGACAGGGTAAAGAGACCCAGTACTTC. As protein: CASSESRQGKETQYF.

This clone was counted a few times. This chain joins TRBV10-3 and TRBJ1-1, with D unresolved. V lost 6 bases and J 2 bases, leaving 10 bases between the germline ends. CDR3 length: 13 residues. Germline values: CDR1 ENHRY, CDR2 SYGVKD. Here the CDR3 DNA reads TGTGCCATCAGAGGGCGGGAAAACACTGAAGCTTTCTTT. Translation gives CAIRGRENTEAFF.

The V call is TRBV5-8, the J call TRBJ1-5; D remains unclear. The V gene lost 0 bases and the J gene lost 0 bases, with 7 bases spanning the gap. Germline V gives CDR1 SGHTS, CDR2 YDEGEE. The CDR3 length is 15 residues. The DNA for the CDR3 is TGTGCCAGCAGCTTGGGACACACTAGCAATCAGCCCCAGCATTTT. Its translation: CASSLGHTSNQPQHF. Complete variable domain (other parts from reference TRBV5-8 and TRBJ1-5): EAGVTQSPTHLIKTRGQQATLRCSPISGHTSVYWYQQALGLGLQFLLWYDEGEERNRGNFPPRFSGRQFPNYSSELNVNALELEDSALYLCASSLGHTSNQPQHFGDGTRLSIL.

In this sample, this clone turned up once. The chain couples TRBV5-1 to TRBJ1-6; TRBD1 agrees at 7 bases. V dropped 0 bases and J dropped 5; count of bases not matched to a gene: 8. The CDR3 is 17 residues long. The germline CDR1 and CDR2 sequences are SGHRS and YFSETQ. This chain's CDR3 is CASSLAQGRIHNSPLHF. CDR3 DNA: TGCGCCAGCAGCTTGGCACAGGGGAGGATTCATAATTCACCCCTCCACTTT. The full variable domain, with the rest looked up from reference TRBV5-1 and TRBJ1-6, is KAGVTQTPRYLIKTRGQQVTLSCSPISGHRSVSWYQQTPGQGLQFLFEYFSETQRNKGNFPGRFSGRQFSNSRSEMNVSTLELGDSALYLCASSLAQGRIHNSPLHFGNGTRLTVT.